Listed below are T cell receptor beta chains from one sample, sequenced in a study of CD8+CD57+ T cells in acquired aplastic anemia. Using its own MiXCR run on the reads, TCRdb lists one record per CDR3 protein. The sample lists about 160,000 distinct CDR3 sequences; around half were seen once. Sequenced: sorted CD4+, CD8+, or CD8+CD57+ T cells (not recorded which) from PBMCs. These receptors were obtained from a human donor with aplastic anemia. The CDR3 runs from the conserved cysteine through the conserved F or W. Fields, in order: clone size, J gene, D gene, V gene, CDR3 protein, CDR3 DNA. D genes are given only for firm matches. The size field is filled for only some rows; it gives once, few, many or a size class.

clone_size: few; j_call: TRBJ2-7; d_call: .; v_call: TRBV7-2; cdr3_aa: CASSSDTYEQYF; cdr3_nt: TGTGCCAGCAGCTCCGACACCTACGAGCAGTACTTC
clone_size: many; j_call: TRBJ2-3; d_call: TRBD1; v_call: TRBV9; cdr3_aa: CASSGDRDSTDTQYF; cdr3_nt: TGTGCCAGCAGCGGCGACAGGGATAGCACAGATACGCAGTATTTT
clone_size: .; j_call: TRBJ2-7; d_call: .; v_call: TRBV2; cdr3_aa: CASSDDYFGAYEQYF; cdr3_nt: TGTGCCAGCAGTGATGACTACTTCGGGGCCTACGAGCAGTACTTC
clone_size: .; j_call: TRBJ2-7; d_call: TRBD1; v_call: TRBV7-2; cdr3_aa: CASSSGTGYYEQYF; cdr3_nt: TGTGCCAGCAGCTCCGGGACAGGTTACTACGAGCAGTACTTC
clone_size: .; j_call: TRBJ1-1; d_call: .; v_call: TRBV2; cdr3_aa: CASSHGARAFF; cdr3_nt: TGTGCCAGCAGCCACGGGGCGAGAGCTTTCTTT
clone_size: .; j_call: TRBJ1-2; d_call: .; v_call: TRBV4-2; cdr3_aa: CASGQDRSGGYGYTF; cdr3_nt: TGTGCCAGCGGCCAAGATAGGTCGGGTGGCTATGGCTACACCTTC
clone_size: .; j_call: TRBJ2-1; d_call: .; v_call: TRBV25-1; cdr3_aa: CASSRGRENEQFF; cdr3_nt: TGTGCCAGCAGTCGTGGCAGGGAAAATGAGCAGTTCTTC
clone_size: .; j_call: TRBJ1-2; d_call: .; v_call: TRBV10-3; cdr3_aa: CAISRTGPLYGYTF; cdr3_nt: TGTGCCATCAGCCGGACGGGGCCCCTTTATGGCTACACCTTC
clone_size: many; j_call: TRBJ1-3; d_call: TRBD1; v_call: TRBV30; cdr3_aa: CAWGQGGNTIYF; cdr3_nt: TGTGCCTGGGGACAGGGTGGAAACACCATATATTTT
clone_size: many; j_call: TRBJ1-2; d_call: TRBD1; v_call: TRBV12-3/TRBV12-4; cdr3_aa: CASSFLRDSLYGYTF; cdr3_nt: TGTGCCAGCAGTTTCCTCCGGGACAGCCTCTATGGCTACACCTTC
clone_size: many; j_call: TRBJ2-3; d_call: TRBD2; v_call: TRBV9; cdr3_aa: CASSVAPTSGRASTDTQYF; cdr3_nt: TGTGCCAGCAGCGTAGCCCCTACTAGCGGGAGAGCCAGCACAGATACGCAGTATTTT